Shown below are 17 T cell receptor beta chains from a single sample sequenced in a study of blood T cell repertoires in COVID-19. Produced via immunoSEQ multiplex PCR; TCRdb's table is partial and in-frame only. The table lists 50,000 to 80,000 clones, roughly 84% of them singletons. The sample taken for sequencing was peripheral blood. The source of these receptors is a man aged 50-60 years with active COVID-19.

The chain couples TRBV4-1 to TRBJ2-2; possible D gene TRBD2, 6 bases. Germline CDR1 reads MGHRA; CDR2 reads YSYEKL. V lost 4 bases and J lost 1, with 10 bases in between. This CDR3 comprises 15 residues. This CDR3 reads CASSREAQNTGELFF. The DNA of the CDR3 is TGCGCCAGCAGCCGGGAGGCCCAGAACACCGGGGAGCTGTTTTTT.

Only a few counts were recorded for this clone. This sequence joins TRBV5-1 and TRBJ2-1; TRBD2 aligns across 8 bases. The CDR3 spans 15 residues. The junction had 5 bases not matched to a gene; V was cut back by 3 bases and J by 3 bases. Germline CDR1 is SGHRS and CDR2 is YFSETQ. The CDR3 region has the DNA TGCGCCAGCAGCTCCCAAGCGGGAGTCTACAATGAGCAGTTCTTC. Translation: CASSSQAGVYNEQFF.

Concerning this clone: Other DNA sequences from this sample encode an identical CDR3 as well. V is TRBV11-3 and J is TRBJ1-1, with 8 bases identical to TRBD1. The V and J ends lost 4 bases and 1 base, in that order; junction bases with no gene match: 5. This CDR3 has 15 residues. Germline V gives CDR1 SGHNT, CDR2 YENEEA. The CDR3 DNA reads as TGTGCCAGCAGCTCCACGACAGGGGCGAACACTGAAGCTTTCTTT. Its protein is CASSSTTGANTEAFF. The full variable domain, rest sourced from reference TRBV11-3 and TRBJ1-1, is EAGVVQSPRYKIIEKKQPVAFWCNPISGHNTLYWYLQNLGQGPELLIRYENEEAVDDSQLPKDRFSAERLKGVDSTLKIQPAELGDSAVYLCASSSTTGANTEAFFGQGTRLTVV.

The genes are TRBV6-5 and TRBJ1-2, with TRBD1 matching over 9 bases. The CDR3 runs 14 residues. From germline, CDR1 is MNHEY and CDR2 SVGAGI. V trimming: 6 bases; J trimming: 5 bases; junction bases outside the gene matches: 7. The CDR3 here is CASRRADRGYGYTF. The CDR3 coding sequence is TGTGCCAGCAGACGTGCGGACAGGGGTTATGGCTACACCTTC.

This clone was seen only once. The chain recombines TRBV24-1 with TRBJ2-5, with 7 bases identical to TRBD1. Losses at the gene ends were 0 bases for V and 4 bases for J; bases not matched to a gene: 1. The CDR3 has 14 residues. The V gene's germline CDR1 is KGHDR and CDR2 SFDVKD. In nucleotides, the CDR3 is TGTGCCACCAGTGATTTGTCAGGGGGAGAGACCCAGTACTTC. It yields the protein CATSDLSGGETQYF.

The V call is TRBV15, the J call TRBJ2-3; 7 bases match TRBD2. There are 14 residues in the CDR3. V was pared by 3 bases and J by 7 bases, with 7 bases of the junction left unmatched. CDR1 LNHNV and CDR2 YYDKDF come from the germline V gene (reference sequence). CDR3 DNA sequence: TGTGCCACCAGCAGTAAACGGCGGGAGCATACGCAGTATTTT. Translation: CATSSKRREHTQYF.

This chain links TRBV18 with TRBJ1-5; 9 nucleotides match TRBD1. Per germline, CDR1 KGHSH and CDR2 LQKENI. Trimming cost V 3 bases and J 4 bases; bases outside gene matches: 7. The CDR3 runs to 16 residues. The CDR3 is CASSPGTGYVNQPQHF. CDR3 in DNA: TGTGCCAGCTCACCCGGGACAGGGTACGTTAATCAGCCCCAGCATTTT.

Only one count was recorded for this clone. This chain uses TRBV6-6 with TRBJ1-5, with D perhaps matching TRBD1 (5 bases). Germline loops: CDR1 MNHNY, CDR2 SVGAGI (reference sequence). The V gene lost 4 bases and the J gene lost 4 bases, with 14 bases spanning the gap. The CDR3 runs to 15 residues. Written as DNA, the CDR3 is TGTGCCAGCAGTTCTTCCGAAAGGGGAAATCAGCCCCAGCATTTT. Residues: CASSSSERGNQPQHF.

The V call is TRBV14, the J call TRBJ1-4; D is possibly TRBD1 (5 bases). Between the trimmed V and J ends, which lost 1 base and 0 bases, there was a span of 15 bases. Germline V CDR1 and CDR2: SGHDN, FVKESK. The CDR3 has 18 amino acids. Here the CDR3 DNA reads TGTGCCAGCAGCCAAGGTTTAATTTCGGGGGCAACTAATGAAAAACTGTTTTTT. Translation: CASSQGLISGATNEKLFF.

This chain connects TRBV6-5 to TRBJ1-5; 8 positions agree with TRBD1. Germline-derived CDR1 and CDR2 are MNHEY and SVGAGI. The CDR3 loop spans 15 amino acids. Unmatched junction bases numbered 5, after V lost 6 bases and J lost 1 base. This chain's CDR3 is CASRKQGGSNQPQHF. The CDR3 DNA reads as TGTGCCAGCAGGAAACAGGGGGGGAGCAATCAGCCCCAGCATTTT.

This chain uses TRBV19 with TRBJ2-2; possibly TRBD1 for D (5 bases). CDR1 LNHDA and CDR2 SQIVND come from the germline V gene (reference sequence). CDR3 size: 16 residues. V dropped 6 bases and J dropped 0 bases, with 14 bases sitting between them. CDR3 coding DNA: TGTGCCAGTAGGGATTCCTCAGGGTCGAACACCGGGGAGCTGTTTTTT. Translation gives CASRDSSGSNTGELFF.

CDR3 region: CASSSARGNRLTDTQYF. In DNA, the CDR3 is TGCGCCAGCAGCTCCGCGCGGGGGAACCGATTAACAGATACGCAGTATTTT. The V call is TRBV5-1, the J call TRBJ2-3, with 7 bases that match TRBD2. Trimming took 3 bases from V and 3 from J; bases not matched to a gene: 13. The CDR3 covers 17 residues. Germline CDR1 SGHRS, CDR2 YFSETQ.

This clone was seen only a few times. J is TRBJ1-3 and V is TRBV5-4; a possible D gene is TRBD1 (5 bases). This CDR3 spans 15 amino acids. Germline CDR1 SGHNT, CDR2 YYREEE (reference sequence). V gave up 4 bases and J gave up 6 bases, with 17 bases separating them. The CDR3 region is CASSERTRATNTIYF. The CDR3 nucleotides read TGTGCCAGCAGCGAACGGACAAGGGCGACAAACACCATATATTTT.

In regard to this clone: Just one base apart from a much larger clone, this may be a read error. Other DNA variants within this sample encode the same CDR3. The chain has TRBV4-1 and TRBJ2-2; TRBD2 aligns across 7 bases. The trim removed 2 bases at V and 0 bases at J, leaving 15 bases unmatched. This CDR3 has 20 amino acids. CDR1 and CDR2 (germline): MGHRA, YSYEKL. The CDR3 is CASSQQLGGGGAANTGELFF. CDR3 in DNA: TGCGCCAGCAGCCAACAACTGGGGGGGGGTGGCGCCGCGAACACCGGGGAGCTGTTTTTT.

The V call is TRBV5-1, the J call TRBJ2-1, with 8 bases that match TRBD2. CDR1 SGHRS and CDR2 YFSETQ come from the germline V gene. The CDR3 has 16 amino acids. After removal of 0 bases from V and 0 bases from J, the junction contained 2 bases not matched to a gene. In DNA, the CDR3 is TGCGCCAGCAGCTTGGCGGGAGGGTCCTCCTACAATGAGCAGTTCTTC. Amino acid sequence: CASSLAGGSSYNEQFF.

The V and J genes are TRBV3-1 (or the pseudogene TRBV3-2) and TRBJ2-3; 11 nucleotides match TRBD2. The CDR3 contains 14 residues. Germline loops: CDR1 LGHDT, CDR2 YNNKEL (reference sequence). After removal of 3 bases from V and 5 bases from J, the junction contained 1 base not matched to a gene. The CDR3 here is CASSHTSGRDTQYF. The CDR3 DNA sequence: TGTGCCAGCAGCCATACTAGCGGGAGAGATACGCAGTATTTT.

The gene calls are TRBV18 and TRBJ1-1; perhaps TRBD1 as D (6 bases). Germline V gene data show CDR1 as KGHSH and CDR2 as LQKENI. The germline V and J ends were trimmed by 3 bases and 2 bases, with 13 bases remaining between them. This CDR3 is 15 amino acids long. The CDR3 nucleotides read TGTGCCAGCTCACCTACGGGACACCTCAACACTGAAGCTTTCTTT. Its protein is CASSPTGHLNTEAFF.